These 28 T cell receptor beta chains originate from one sample sequenced in a study of T cell responses to AZD1222 COVID-19 vaccine. The assay was immunoSEQ multiplex PCR, and TCRdb's table has in-frame clones only and misses some. The table lists 120,000 to 150,000 clones, about nine tenths of them singletons. The sample was peripheral blood, taken on day 0 of MenACWY control vaccination. All receptors derive from an adult in good health.

This clone has a handful of counts. This sequence joins TRBV6-1 and TRBJ2-7, with 8 bases lining up with TRBD1. V shed 4 bases, J shed 2 bases, and the junction held 10 bases outside the gene matches. Germline-derived CDR1 and CDR2 are MNHNS and SASEGT. This CDR3 comprises 16 residues. For the CDR3, the DNA is TGTGCCAGCAGTGGTCGGACAGGGAGTTTCCCCTACGAGCAGTACTTC. Translating it yields CASSGRTGSFPYEQYF.

This clone was recorded a few times. The rearrangement links TRBV3-1 (or the pseudogene TRBV3-2) to TRBJ1-1; D is unclear. V shed 3 bases and J shed 1 base, with 6 bases lying between them. Per the germline V gene, CDR1 is LGHDT and CDR2 is YNNKEL (reference sequence). CDR3 length: 13 residues. The CDR3 coding sequence is TGTGCCAGCAGCCAGAACAAGAACACTGAAGCTTTCTTT. Amino acids: CASSQNKNTEAFF.

The genes are TRBV18 and TRBJ1-1; D ambiguous. In germline, CDR1 is KGHSH, CDR2 LQKENI. Deletions cut 3 bases from V and 0 bases from J, with 8 bases between. The CDR3 has 14 residues. CDR3 sequence reads: CASSPARMNTEAFF. The CDR3 nucleotides read TGTGCCAGCTCACCGGCACGGATGAACACTGAAGCTTTCTTT.

This clone came up a few times. The rearrangement uses TRBV30 and TRBJ1-1; D not certain. The length of the CDR3 is 11 residues. Germline lookup yields CDR1 GTSNPN and CDR2 SVGIG (reference sequence). The ends were cut back, 2 bases at V and 6 bases at J, with 7 bases in the middle. For the CDR3, the DNA is TGTGCCTGGAGTACAAGAGCTGAAGCTTTCTTT. Amino acids: CAWSTRAEAFF. Full variable domain (rest looked up from reference TRBV30 and TRBJ1-1): SQTIHQWPATLVQPVGSPLSLECTVEGTSNPNLYWYRQAAGRGLQLLFYSVGIGQISSEVPQNLSASRPQDRQFILSSKKLLLSDSGFYLCAWSTRAEAFFGQGTRLTVV.

V gene TRBV4-3 combines with J gene TRBJ2-1, with 9 positions matching TRBD1. V dropped 6 bases and J dropped 5; count of bases not matched to a gene: 11. Germline values: CDR1 LGHNA, CDR2 YSLEER. The CDR3 is made up of 16 amino acids. The CDR3 loop is CASRAYGTGRHNEQFF. CDR3 coding DNA: TGCGCCAGCAGGGCCTACGGGACAGGGAGACACAATGAGCAGTTCTTC.

The chain is built from TRBV19 and TRBJ2-7, with D possibly matching TRBD1 (6 bases). CDR1 and CDR2 from the germline V gene are LNHDA and SQIVND (reference sequence). This CDR3 region has 15 residues. V lost 1 base and J lost 6, with 16 bases in between. CDR3 amino acids: CASSIVEGGSSEQYF. In DNA form, the CDR3 reads TGTGCCAGTAGTATAGTAGAAGGGGGAAGTAGCGAGCAGTACTTC.

The rearrangement links TRBV28 to TRBJ1-5; D remains ambiguous. The V gene's germline CDR1 is MDHEN and CDR2 SYDVKM. V was clipped by 2 bases and J by 0 bases, with 8 bases between them. CDR3 length equals 15 residues. As DNA, the CDR3 is TGTGCCAGCAGTTTAACGGACCTTAGCAATCAGCCCCAGCATTTT. This translates into CASSLTDLSNQPQHF.

The rearrangement uses TRBV4-1 and TRBJ2-1; 10 bases align to TRBD2. Trimming took 1 base from V and 6 from J; bases not matched to a gene: 6. This CDR3 contains 16 residues. Germline V gives CDR1 MGHRA, CDR2 YSYEKL. CDR3 residues: CASSQGPSGRINEQFF. The CDR3 DNA sequence: TGCGCCAGCAGCCAAGGTCCTAGCGGGAGAATCAATGAGCAGTTCTTC.

This clone was recorded a few times. The genes are TRBV4-1 and TRBJ1-2; no definite D call. Trimming left V 2 bases short and J 4 bases short, with 14 bases between. The CDR3 runs to 15 residues. CDR1 is MGHRA, CDR2 YSYEKL, per germline. In DNA form, the CDR3 reads TGCGCCAGCAGCCAACCGTCTGGTTCTCCCTATGGCTACACCTTC. It codes for CASSQPSGSPYGYTF.

With regard to this clone: This sample includes further DNA sequences coding for the same CDR3. The rearrangement uses TRBV30 and TRBJ1-5; D call uncertain. V was shortened by 0 bases and J by 0 bases, with 3 bases between the two germline ends. Germline values: CDR1 GTSNPN, CDR2 SVGIG (reference sequence). The CDR3 extends over 13 amino acids. The DNA of the CDR3 is TGTGCCTGGAGTGTGGATAGCAATCAGCCCCAGCATTTT. Translated: CAWSVDSNQPQHF.

This clone was observed a single time. CDR3: CASSLIGRASEQYF. In nucleotides, the CDR3 is TGTGCCAGCAGCTTAATCGGCAGGGCTAGCGAGCAGTACTTC. The J gene is TRBJ2-7, the V gene TRBV7-3; D is possibly TRBD1 (5 bases). The V gene lost 1 base and the J gene lost 6 bases, with 13 bases spanning the gap. This CDR3 has 14 residues. Germline V CDR1 and CDR2: SGHTA, FQGTGA.

The genes are TRBV12-3 or TRBV12-4 and TRBJ1-1; D possibly corresponds to TRBD1 (5 bases). This CDR3 is 13 amino acids long. V lost 7 bases and J lost 1, with 10 bases in between. CDR3 amino acids: CASIPGRNTEAFF. The CDR3 coding sequence is TGTGCCAGCATTCCGGGACGGAACACTGAAGCTTTCTTT.

The chain uses TRBV10-2 and TRBJ2-7; 9 nucleotides agree with TRBD1. The CDR3 extends over 14 amino acids. Germline loops: CDR1 WSHSY, CDR2 SAAADI. With V trimmed by 10 bases and J by 1 base, 8 bases remained unmatched. CDR3 DNA: TGCGCCACCGACTCCGGGACAGGGTCCTACGAGCAGTACTTC. The encoded protein is CATDSGTGSYEQYF.

This sequence joins TRBV6-5 and TRBJ2-7, with D unclear. The germline V gene encodes CDR1 MNHEY and CDR2 SVGAGI. CDR3 size: 15 residues. Trimming pared 0 bases from V and 1 base from J, leaving 10 bases between. The CDR3 nucleotides read TGTGCCAGCAGTTACTCGAGTCTGGGGTCCTACGAGCAGTACTTC. It yields the protein CASSYSSLGSYEQYF.

This clone was counted between two and nine times. The V gene is TRBV4-1, the J gene TRBJ1-6; D remains ambiguous. Germline CDR1 MGHRA, CDR2 YSYEKL. V lost 5 bases and J lost 14, with 19 bases in between. This CDR3 contains 14 residues. The DNA of the CDR3 is TGCGCCAGCAGCTTCGACGGATATTGGTCGTCCCTCCACTTT. This translates into CASSFDGYWSSLHF.

V is TRBV28 and J is TRBJ2-1, with a tentative D call TRBD1 (6 bases). CDR3 length: 16 amino acids. Germline V gene lookup returns CDR1 MDHEN and CDR2 SYDVKM. Trimming removed 4 bases from V and 2 bases from J, with 15 bases in between. The CDR3 DNA follows: TGTGCCAGCAGTTCCCAACAGGGAATCACCTACAATGAGCAGTTCTTC. This codes for CASSSQQGITYNEQFF. Supplemented by reference TRBV28 and TRBJ2-1, the full variable domain reads DVKVTQSSRYLVKRTGEKVFLECVQDMDHENMFWYRQDPGLGLRLIYFSYDVKMKEKGDIPEGYSVSREKKERFSLILESASTNQTSMYLCASSSQQGITYNEQFFGPGTRLTVL.

This clone was recorded only once. The rearrangement links TRBV19 to TRBJ2-1; the match to TRBD2 covers 9 bases. V lost 4 bases and J lost 5; bases outside the gene matches: 15. Germline-derived CDR1 and CDR2 are LNHDA and SQIVND (reference sequence). The length of the CDR3 is 18 residues. The chain's CDR3 is CASSRGGASGTINNEQFF. The CDR3 bases are TGTGCCAGTAGTAGAGGGGGTGCTAGCGGGACGATAAACAATGAGCAGTTCTTC.

The chain uses TRBV11-2 and TRBJ2-7, with D hard to call. CDR1 and CDR2 from the germline V gene are SGHAT and FQNNGV. The CDR3 is 12 residues long. Trimming took off 5 bases at V and 1 base at J, with 6 bases between the two ends. In nucleotides, the CDR3 is TGTGCCAGCAGCCTCAGATCCTACGAGCAGTACTTC. Translation gives CASSLRSYEQYF.

This clone was counted once. The gene calls are TRBV3-1 (or the pseudogene TRBV3-2) and TRBJ2-1; 8 bases are shared with TRBD2. The germline V gene encodes CDR1 LGHDT and CDR2 YNNKEL (reference sequence). Germline trimming cut 7 bases from V and 4 bases from J; bases unmatched to any gene: 6. This CDR3 spans 14 amino acids. The CDR3 DNA follows: TGTGCCAGCACGGGGGGGGAGTGGTACAATGAGCAGTTCTTC. Amino acid sequence: CASTGGEWYNEQFF.

The chain employs TRBV6-4 and TRBJ2-1; no clear D. CDR1 MRHNA and CDR2 SNTAGT come from the germline V gene. The CDR3 has 16 amino acids. Trimming left V 4 bases short and J 0 bases short, with 13 bases between. CDR3 sequence: CASSALPLSSYNEQFF. CDR3 DNA sequence: TGTGCCAGCAGTGCCCTGCCCCTGAGCTCCTACAATGAGCAGTTCTTC.

CDR3 sequence reads: CAWRQGDWIETQYF. The CDR3, as DNA: TGTGCCTGGAGGCAGGGGGACTGGATAGAGACCCAGTACTTC. This chain connects TRBV30 to TRBJ2-5; D is possibly TRBD1 (7 bases). The length of the CDR3 is 14 residues. V was shortened by 3 bases and J by 4 bases, with 15 bases between the two germline ends. Germline V gene lookup returns CDR1 GTSNPN and CDR2 SVGIG (reference sequence).

This sequence joins TRBV5-1 and TRBJ2-1; the D gene could be TRBD1 or TRBD2 (6 bases each). Germline assignment: CDR1 SGHRS and CDR2 YFSETQ. The CDR3 runs 14 residues. Trimming removed 4 bases from V and 8 bases from J, with 16 bases in between. CDR3 sequence: CASSNDRRDDEQFF. As DNA, the CDR3 is TGCGCCAGCAGCAACGACAGGAGGGACGATGAGCAGTTCTTC.

This chain uses TRBV10-3 with TRBJ2-3, with a weak D call TRBD2 (6 bases). The CDR3 covers 13 residues. CDR1 and CDR2 from the germline V gene are ENHRY and SYGVKD. V lost 7 bases and J lost 6, with 14 bases in between. The CDR3 DNA is TGTGCCATCAAAGGGCGGGATGGGGATACGCAGTATTTT. Its protein is CAIKGRDGDTQYF.

As regards this clone: The germline gene is not matched at one end of the junction; a read error may be the cause. The J gene is TRBJ2-1, the V gene TRBV18; the match to TRBD2 covers 11 bases. The CDR3 runs to 17 residues. Per the germline V gene, CDR1 is KGHSH and CDR2 is LQKENI. The CDR3 loop is CASSAPSGTSGSNEQFF. DNA for the CDR3: TGTGCCAGCTCAGCACCCTCGGGCACTAGCGGGAGTAATGAGCAGTTCTTC.

The table lists this clone with a count of one. The rearrangement joins TRBV5-1 to TRBJ1-6, with no clear D. Trimming removed 0 bases from V and 0 bases from J, with 7 bases in between. The CDR3 runs 16 residues. CDR1 and CDR2 from the germline V gene are SGHRS and YFSETQ. The CDR3 here is CASSLARSSYNSPLHF. The CDR3 coding sequence is TGCGCCAGCAGCTTGGCCAGGAGCTCCTATAATTCACCCCTCCACTTT.

The chain combines TRBV5-1 with TRBJ1-2; TRBD1 agrees at 8 bases. This CDR3 comprises 14 residues. Per the germline V gene, CDR1 is SGHRS and CDR2 is YFSETQ. Trimming cost V 6 bases and J 0 bases; bases outside gene matches: 4. DNA of the CDR3: TGCGCCAGCAAGGGACAGGCTACTAACTATGGCTACACCTTC. It yields the protein CASKGQATNYGYTF.

The chain joins TRBV11-3 to TRBJ1-1, with 7 nucleotides matching TRBD1. Germline loops: CDR1 SGHNT, CDR2 YENEEA. V was clipped by 5 bases and J by 0 bases; unmatched bases: 6. The CDR3 loop spans 15 amino acids. CDR3 in amino acids: CASSARQGMNTEAFF. The CDR3 DNA sequence: TGTGCCAGCAGCGCGAGACAGGGAATGAACACTGAAGCTTTCTTT.

The rearrangement uses TRBV4-3 and TRBJ2-2; D remains ambiguous. Between the trimmed V and J ends, which lost 0 bases and 4 bases, there was a span of 9 bases. Germline assignment: CDR1 LGHNA and CDR2 YSLEER. CDR3 size: 15 residues. The CDR3 spells CASSQEWLVTGELFF. CDR3 nucleotides: TGCGCCAGCAGCCAAGAATGGCTAGTCACCGGGGAGCTGTTTTTT.